These 32 T cell receptor beta chains share one sample of origin, sequenced in a study of shared clonotypes between healthy human individuals. Naive CD8 cells lacked CD45RO and underwent positive selection for CCR7, leaving out terminally differentiated effector memory CD45RA+ cells. Assay used: immunoSEQ multiplex PCR; TCRdb lists only in-frame clones, some missing. The sample includes about 2.1 million clones, 90% to 95% of them seen just once. The sequenced sample was naive CD8+ T cells from PBMCs. The receptors originated from a man aged 18 to 30 in good health. Some clones in this sample may be carry-over from other donors' samples.

The chain joins TRBV29-1 to TRBJ2-7, with 7 nucleotides matching TRBD1. The CDR3 has 16 residues. Trimming took 0 bases from V and 6 from J; bases not matched to a gene: 14. The germline V gene has CDR1 SQVTM and CDR2 ANQGSEA. The DNA of the CDR3 is TGCAGCGTTGAAGAAGGGAACAGGGGCGCCCTCTCCGAGCAGTACTTC. This encodes CSVEEGNRGALSEQYF.

J is TRBJ1-2 and V is TRBV5-1; possibly TRBD1 for D (5 bases). The CDR3 totals 16 residues. Germline CDR1 SGHRS, CDR2 YFSETQ. V lost 4 bases and J lost 0, with 16 bases in between. The CDR3 protein is CASSHVVGGANYGYTF. The CDR3 nucleotides are TGCGCCAGCAGCCATGTCGTTGGGGGAGCTAACTATGGCTACACCTTC.

Points on this clone: The identical CDR3 is also encoded by other nucleotide sequences in the sample. The chain has TRBV11-2 and TRBJ2-7; D uncertain. CDR3 length: 10 amino acids. Germline-derived CDR1 and CDR2 are SGHAT and FQNNGV. With 5 bases removed from V and 4 bases from J, the gap between germline ends came to 3 bases. The CDR3 sequence: CASSGYEQYF. The CDR3 region has the DNA TGTGCCAGCAGCGGTTACGAGCAGTACTTC.

This chain uses TRBV29-1 with TRBJ2-5; tentatively, D is TRBD1 (6 bases). CDR3 length: 14 amino acids. V gave up 3 bases and J gave up 3 bases, with 14 bases separating them. Germline CDR1 SQVTM, CDR2 ANQGSEA. CDR3 sequence (DNA): TGCAGCGTTGATGGGTGGGGGCCGGAAGAGACCCAGTACTTC. Translation gives CSVDGWGPEETQYF. The full variable domain, completed using reference TRBV29-1 and TRBJ2-5, is SAVISQKPSRDICQRGTSLTIQCQVDSQVTMMFWYRQQPGQSLTLIATANQGSEATYESGFVIDKFPISRPNLTFSTLTVSNMSPEDSSIYLCSVDGWGPEETQYFGPGTRLLVL.

V is TRBV5-6 and J is TRBJ1-6; D unresolved. Germline lookup yields CDR1 SGHDT and CDR2 YYEEEE. The V gene lost 0 bases and the J gene lost 10 bases, with 5 bases spanning the gap. The CDR3 is 12 residues long. CDR3 region: CASSLEQSPLHF. In DNA form, the CDR3 reads TGTGCCAGCAGCTTGGAGCAGTCACCCCTCCACTTT.

The chain combines TRBV5-1 with TRBJ1-2; 10 bases are a match to TRBD1. The CDR3 sequence is 17 residues long. The germline V gene encodes CDR1 SGHRS and CDR2 YFSETQ. The V and J ends lost 2 bases and 6 bases, in that order; junction bases with no gene match: 13. Here the CDR3 DNA reads TGCGCCAGCAGCTTAGCGGGGACAGGGGCCCTTTGGGATGGCTACACCTTC. Translating it yields CASSLAGTGALWDGYTF.

The chain has TRBV5-1 and TRBJ2-2, with unresolved D. The germline V gene encodes CDR1 SGHRS and CDR2 YFSETQ. Trimming took 1 base from V and 2 from J, leaving 6 bases between them. The CDR3 loop spans 14 amino acids. CDR3 sequence (DNA): TGCGCCAGCAGCTTGACAGTTAACACCGGGGAGCTGTTTTTT. It specifies CASSLTVNTGELFF.

This clone was observed a handful of times. The chain carries TRBV27 and TRBJ1-2, with D maybe TRBD1 (5 bases). V shed 2 bases and J shed 6 bases, with 10 bases lying between them. CDR3 length equals 13 residues. Germline CDR1 MNHEY, CDR2 SMNVEV (reference sequence). CDR3 in DNA: TGTGCCAGCAGTTTAACGCCAGGGCATGGCTACACCTTC. It is translated as CASSLTPGHGYTF.

The chain joins TRBV28 to TRBJ2-7; either TRBD1 or TRBD2 may fit D (5 bases each). Germline lookup yields CDR1 MDHEN and CDR2 SYDVKM. The CDR3 covers 16 residues. Trimming shortened V by 5 bases and J by 0 bases, and 17 bases separated the two germline ends. CDR3 DNA: TGTGCCAGCAGTGCCGTGCTCGGGGCGGACTCCTACGAGCAGTACTTC. Translated: CASSAVLGADSYEQYF.

The rearrangement links TRBV7-9 to TRBJ2-3; D remains ambiguous. CDR1 and CDR2 (germline): SEHNR, FQNEAQ (reference sequence). This CDR3 has 10 residues. Trimming shortened V by 5 bases and J by 11 bases, and 8 bases separated the two germline ends. CDR3 sequence: CASSPLEQYF. The DNA of the CDR3 is TGTGCCAGCAGCCCGCTGGAGCAGTATTTT.

V gene TRBV5-1 combines with J gene TRBJ2-1; 13 nucleotides align to TRBD2. V trimming: 3 bases; J trimming: 6 bases; junction bases outside the gene matches: 9. The CDR3 contains 17 residues. Per the germline V gene, CDR1 is SGHRS and CDR2 is YFSETQ. The CDR3 is CASSSGTSGTSPNEQFF. CDR3 coding DNA: TGCGCCAGCAGCTCCGGGACTAGCGGGACCTCCCCCAATGAGCAGTTCTTC. Filled out from reference TRBV5-1 and TRBJ2-1, the complete variable domain reads KAGVTQTPRYLIKTRGQQVTLSCSPISGHRSVSWYQQTPGQGLQFLFEYFSETQRNKGNFPGRFSGRQFSNSRSEMNVSTLELGDSALYLCASSSGTSGTSPNEQFFGPGTRLTVL.

The chain uses TRBV28 and TRBJ1-6, with D hard to call. V was shortened by 2 bases and J by 4 bases, with 6 bases between the two germline ends. CDR1 MDHEN and CDR2 SYDVKM come from the germline V gene. The CDR3 is made up of 14 amino acids. The CDR3 region has the DNA TGTGCCAGCAGTTTAGAAGGGTATAATTCACCCCTCCACTTT. Amino acid sequence: CASSLEGYNSPLHF.

This clone was picked up one time. The chain carries TRBV11-2 and TRBJ1-2; the D is unclear. V lost 1 base, J lost 8 bases, and 8 bases lay in between. The CDR3 consists of 12 residues. Germline lookup yields CDR1 SGHAT and CDR2 FQNNGV. CDR3 sequence (DNA): TGTGCCAGCAGCTTAGGGAGGGAAGGCTACACCTTC. Amino acids: CASSLGREGYTF.

This chain links TRBV7-9 with TRBJ2-3; TRBD2 matches at 7 bases. Germline CDR1 is SEHNR and CDR2 is FQNEAQ (reference sequence). Trimming cost V 2 bases and J 5 bases; bases outside gene matches: 10. The CDR3 has 16 amino acids. CDR3 protein: CASSLFPRENEDTQYF. CDR3 bases: TGTGCCAGCAGCTTATTTCCGCGGGAGAACGAAGATACGCAGTATTTT.

The chain combines TRBV18 with TRBJ1-1; no reliable D call. The V end was cut by 5 bases, the J end by 0 bases, with 13 bases between. This CDR3 spans 15 amino acids. Germline loops: CDR1 KGHSH, CDR2 LQKENI. The CDR3 spells CASSIGELVNTEAFF. DNA of the CDR3: TGTGCCAGCTCAATTGGGGAGCTCGTGAACACTGAAGCTTTCTTT.

The V call is TRBV10-2, the J call TRBJ2-5, with 7 bases fitting TRBD1. V lost 3 bases to trimming and J lost 5 bases; unmatched junction nucleotides: 12. The CDR3 has 16 residues. CDR1 and CDR2 (germline): WSHSY, SAAADI. DNA of the CDR3: TGCGCCAGCAGTGAAGGGACAGTACCCAGACGGGAGACCCAGTACTTC. It yields the protein CASSEGTVPRRETQYF.

The rearrangement links TRBV14 to TRBJ1-1, with 9 positions matching TRBD1. Trimming took 3 bases from V and 1 from J; bases not matched to a gene: 3. Germline CDR1 reads SGHDN; CDR2 reads FVKESK. The length of the CDR3 is 15 residues. The CDR3 nucleotides are TGTGCCAGCAGCCACTGGACAGGGGAGAACACTGAAGCTTTCTTT. This encodes CASSHWTGENTEAFF.

The chain recombines TRBV15 with TRBJ2-3; D is perhaps TRBD2 (5 bases). CDR3 size: 13 residues. Germline V gene lookup returns CDR1 LNHNV and CDR2 YYDKDF (reference sequence). Trimming took off 8 bases at V and 0 bases at J, with 9 bases between the two ends. This chain's CDR3 is CATGEGSTDTQYF. The CDR3 region has the DNA TGTGCCACCGGCGAGGGAAGCACAGATACGCAGTATTTT.

V and J are TRBV29-1 and TRBJ1-3; TRBD1 matches 7 bases. V lost 7 bases to trimming and J lost 2 bases; unmatched junction nucleotides: 8. CDR1 is SQVTM and CDR2 is ANQGSEA in the germline V gene. The CDR3 is made up of 14 amino acids. CDR3 nucleotides: TGCAGCGCCGCTGGGGACAGTACTGGAAACACCATATATTTT. Translation gives CSAAGDSTGNTIYF.

Details on this clone: The identical CDR3 is also encoded by other nucleotide sequences in the sample. J is TRBJ1-2 and V is TRBV14; D not certain. The CDR3 runs 12 residues. Germline V gives CDR1 SGHDN, CDR2 FVKESK. Trimming removed 0 bases at V and 8 bases at J, with 7 bases between. CDR3 protein: CASSQDPGGYTF. The DNA of the CDR3 is TGTGCCAGCAGCCAAGATCCCGGAGGCTACACCTTC.

V gene TRBV4-1 combines with J gene TRBJ2-1, with D unresolved. The CDR3 spans 16 residues. V lost 3 bases and J 4 bases, leaving 16 bases between the germline ends. CDR1 and CDR2 (germline): MGHRA, YSYEKL. CDR3 DNA sequence: TGCGCCAGCAGCCATGTCCCCGGCGTAGGGTACAATGAGCAGTTCTTC. It yields the protein CASSHVPGVGYNEQFF.

The chain couples TRBV29-1 to TRBJ2-1; TRBD1 might be the D (6 bases). The CDR3 loop spans 16 amino acids. V lost 0 bases and J 3 bases, leaving 15 bases between the germline ends. The germline gives CDR1 SQVTM, CDR2 ANQGSEA. CDR3 region: CSVEEDTGSVYNEQFF. Here the CDR3 DNA reads TGCAGCGTTGAAGAAGATACAGGGTCGGTCTACAATGAGCAGTTCTTC.

This clone showed up just a few times. This sequence joins TRBV29-1 and TRBJ2-7; D unclear. With 5 bases removed from V and 0 bases from J, the gap between germline ends came to 8 bases. From germline, CDR1 is SQVTM and CDR2 ANQGSEA. The CDR3 length is 12 residues. CDR3 nucleotide sequence: TGCAGCGTTATCGGTCCCTCCTACGAGCAGTACTTC. Its protein product is CSVIGPSYEQYF.

The V and J genes are TRBV10-3 and TRBJ2-5; D might be TRBD1 (6 bases). CDR3 size: 14 residues. Germline-derived CDR1 and CDR2 are ENHRY and SYGVKD. With 3 bases removed from V and 3 bases from J, the gap between germline ends came to 11 bases. This CDR3 is CAISDGAGEETQYF. The CDR3 region has the DNA TGTGCCATCAGTGACGGGGCAGGGGAAGAGACCCAGTACTTC.

This chain links TRBV20-1 with TRBJ2-1; D is ambiguous. Germline-derived CDR1 and CDR2 are DFQATT and SNEGSKA (reference sequence). This CDR3 contains 11 residues. Trimming removed 7 bases from V and 9 bases from J, with 13 bases in between. DNA of the CDR3: TGCAGTGTTCCTTTTGGTGCTGAGCAGTTCTTC. Amino acids: CSVPFGAEQFF.

The chain joins TRBV9 to TRBJ1-1; weak D call: TRBD1 (5 bases). Trimming took off 0 bases at V and 6 bases at J, with 21 bases between the two ends. Germline V gene lookup returns CDR1 SGDLS and CDR2 YYNGEE. This CDR3 is built from 17 residues. The CDR3 loop is CASSVGGAGPWSSEAFF. The CDR3 coding sequence is TGTGCCAGCAGCGTAGGGGGTGCGGGGCCCTGGAGCTCTGAAGCTTTCTTT. The full variable domain, with the rest looked up from reference TRBV9 and TRBJ1-1, is DSGVTQTPKHLITATGQRVTLRCSPRSGDLSVYWYQQSLDQGLQFLIQYYNGEERAKGNILERFSAQQFPDLHSELNLSSLELGDSALYFCASSVGGAGPWSSEAFFGQGTRLTVV.

The chain links TRBV5-4 to TRBJ1-1; TRBD1 might be the D (6 bases). Germline V gives CDR1 SGHNT, CDR2 YYREEE (reference sequence). CDR3 size: 17 residues. V was clipped by 6 bases and J by 1 base, with 22 bases between them. The CDR3 sequence: CASTRYPQAGANTEAFF. Written as DNA, the CDR3 is TGTGCCAGCACCAGGTACCCTCAGGCAGGGGCGAACACTGAAGCTTTCTTT.

This rearrangement joins TRBV5-1 to TRBJ2-5, with 12 bases identical to TRBD2. Unmatched junction bases numbered 12, after V lost 6 bases and J lost 3 bases. Germline CDR1 and CDR2: SGHRS and YFSETQ. This CDR3 has 17 amino acids. CDR3 in amino acids: CASTRTSGTLWKETQYF. The CDR3 nucleotides are TGCGCCAGCACCCGGACTAGCGGGACCCTATGGAAAGAGACCCAGTACTTC. The full variable domain, completed using reference TRBV5-1 and TRBJ2-5, is KAGVTQTPRYLIKTRGQQVTLSCSPISGHRSVSWYQQTPGQGLQFLFEYFSETQRNKGNFPGRFSGRQFSNSRSEMNVSTLELGDSALYLCASTRTSGTLWKETQYFGPGTRLLVL.

This sequence joins TRBV7-9 and TRBJ2-3; 9 positions match TRBD2. Unmatched junction bases numbered 4, after V lost 2 bases and J lost 1 base. Germline V gene data show CDR1 as SEHNR and CDR2 as FQNEAQ (reference sequence). The CDR3 covers 16 residues. The CDR3 nucleotides are TGTGCCAGCAGCTTAAGGGCGGGAGGGGGCACAGATACGCAGTATTTT. Protein sequence: CASSLRAGGGTDTQYF.

The rearrangement joins TRBV5-4 to TRBJ2-3; D not resolved. Germline CDR1 and CDR2: SGHNT and YYREEE (reference sequence). V gave up 4 bases and J gave up 4 bases, with 10 bases separating them. This CDR3 region has 13 residues. The CDR3 spells CASSARPPDTQYF. The CDR3 nucleotides read TGTGCCAGCAGCGCCAGGCCCCCAGATACGCAGTATTTT.

V is TRBV9 and J is TRBJ2-1; D is perhaps TRBD2 (6 bases). Germline V gives CDR1 SGDLS, CDR2 YYNGEE. V lost 4 bases, J lost 6 bases, and 14 bases lay in between. The CDR3 is made up of 14 amino acids. As DNA, the CDR3 is TGTGCCAGCAGCCCCCGGTTTAGCGGCAATGAGCAGTTCTTC. Amino acid sequence: CASSPRFSGNEQFF.

This rearrangement joins TRBV27 to TRBJ2-7, with unresolved D. Germline CDR1 is MNHEY and CDR2 is SMNVEV (reference sequence). With 4 bases removed from V and 2 bases from J, the gap between germline ends came to 6 bases. The CDR3 runs to 12 residues. The CDR3 sequence: CASSSVAYEQYF. The CDR3 DNA sequence: TGTGCCAGCAGTTCCGTCGCCTACGAGCAGTACTTC.